Below, one T cell receptor beta chain is given with its context. The source of the sample is a study of T cells after yellow fever vaccination. The CDR3 totals 17 residues. Looked up from germline, CDR1 is SGHTA and CDR2 is FQGNSA. V lost 5 bases to trimming and J lost 1 base; unmatched junction nucleotides: 4. In TCRdb, the 5' RACE reads were re-called with MiXCR into one record per CDR3 protein. The data show fewer than 650,000 distinct CDR3 sequences, with around a fifth seen just once and approximately 15% held by the top ten. Here the sequenced sample was PBMCs, taken 20 to 25 days after the first yellow fever vaccination. This sequence joins TRBV7-2 and TRBJ2-2, with TRBD2 matching over 13 bases. This clonotype was sampled from a man aged 18 to 30 who received the YFV17D yellow fever vaccine. CDR3 coding DNA: TGTGCCAGCAGCCCCACTAGCGGGGGGGGGAACACCGGGGAGCTGTTTTTT. It yields the protein CASSPTSGGGNTGELFF. The complete variable domain, with remaining parts taken from reference TRBV7-2 and TRBJ2-2, reads GAGVSQSPSNKVTEKGKDVELRCDPISGHTALYWYRQSLGQGLEFLIYFQGNSAPDKSGLPSDRFSAERTGGSVSTLTIQRTQQEDSAVYLCASSPTSGGGNTGELFFGEGSRLTVL.